This paragraph covers one T cell receptor beta chain sequence. Libraries were prepared by immunoSEQ multiplex PCR; TCRdb keeps only in-frame clonotypes and omits some of them. Of hundreds of thousands of clones in the sample, 96% were seen once. Trimming shortened V by 7 bases and J by 4 bases, and 12 bases separated the two germline ends. Germline CDR1 is MGHDK and CDR2 is SYGVNS. This CDR3 has 13 amino acids. The sample originates from a study of shared clonotypes between healthy human individuals. The receptor's source is a man aged 25-40 years in good health. The chain couples TRBV25-1 to TRBJ2-3; D is perhaps TRBD1 (6 bases). Sequencing input: memory CD8+ T cells sorted from blood. Specified subset: CD45RO+ cells pooled with CCR7-negative TemRA cells. CDR3 nucleotides: TGTGCCAGCATGTTACAGGGCCCAGATACGCAGTATTTT. Protein product: CASMLQGPDTQYF.